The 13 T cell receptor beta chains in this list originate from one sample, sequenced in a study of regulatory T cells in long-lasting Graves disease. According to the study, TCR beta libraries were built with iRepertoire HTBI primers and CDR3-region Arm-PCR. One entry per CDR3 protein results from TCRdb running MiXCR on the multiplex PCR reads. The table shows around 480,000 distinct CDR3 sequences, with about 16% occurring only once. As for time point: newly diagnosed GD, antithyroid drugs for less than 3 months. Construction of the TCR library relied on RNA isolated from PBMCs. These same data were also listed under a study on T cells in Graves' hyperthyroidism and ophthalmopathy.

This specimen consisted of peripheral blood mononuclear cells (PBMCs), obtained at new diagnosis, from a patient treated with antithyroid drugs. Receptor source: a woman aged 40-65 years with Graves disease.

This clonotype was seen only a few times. CDR3 DNA sequence: TGTGCCATCGGGGGGAATAATGAAAAACTGTTTTTT. Translation: CAIGGNNEKLFF. The rearrangement uses TRBV10-3 and TRBJ1-4; tentatively, D is TRBD1 (5 bases). Germline CDR1 ENHRY, CDR2 SYGVKD. The CDR3 is 12 amino acids. V lost 8 bases to trimming and J lost 4 bases, with 8 bases between them.

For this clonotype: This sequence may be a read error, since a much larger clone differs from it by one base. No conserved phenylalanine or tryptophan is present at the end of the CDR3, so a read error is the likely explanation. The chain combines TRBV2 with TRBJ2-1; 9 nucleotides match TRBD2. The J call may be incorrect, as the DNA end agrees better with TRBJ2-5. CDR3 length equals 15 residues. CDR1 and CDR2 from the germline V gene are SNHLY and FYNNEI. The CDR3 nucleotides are TGTGCCAGCAGTGAAGTGGGACTAGCCCAAGAGACCCAGTACCTC. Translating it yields CASSEVGLAQETQYL.

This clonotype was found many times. CDR3 sequence: CASSLKQGGNQPQHF. DNA of the CDR3: TGTGCCAGCAGTTTAAAACAGGGGGGCAATCAGCCCCAGCATTTT. The genes are TRBV12-3 or TRBV12-4 and TRBJ1-5, with 8 bases matching TRBD1. There are 15 residues in the CDR3. V shed 2 bases, J shed 2 bases, and the junction held 2 bases outside the gene matches.

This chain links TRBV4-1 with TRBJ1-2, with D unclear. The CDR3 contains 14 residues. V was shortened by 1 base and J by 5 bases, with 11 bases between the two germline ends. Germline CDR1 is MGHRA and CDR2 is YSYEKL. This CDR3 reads CASSQVAGIYGYTF. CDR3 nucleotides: TGCGCCAGCAGCCAAGTCGCGGGTATTTATGGCTACACCTTC.

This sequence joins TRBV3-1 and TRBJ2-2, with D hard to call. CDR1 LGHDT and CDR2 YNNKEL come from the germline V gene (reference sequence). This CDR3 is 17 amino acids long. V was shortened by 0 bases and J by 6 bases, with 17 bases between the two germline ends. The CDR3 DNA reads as TGTGCCAGCAGCCAAGATGGAGTCCCAGGAGTATCCGGGGAGCTGTTTTTT. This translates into CASSQDGVPGVSGELFF. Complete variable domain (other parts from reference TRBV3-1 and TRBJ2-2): DTAVSQTPKYLVTQMGNDKSIKCEQNLGHDTMYWYKQDSKKFLKIMFSYNNKELIINETVPNRFSPKSPDKAHLNLHINSLELGDSAVYFCASSQDGVPGVSGELFFGEGSRLTVL.

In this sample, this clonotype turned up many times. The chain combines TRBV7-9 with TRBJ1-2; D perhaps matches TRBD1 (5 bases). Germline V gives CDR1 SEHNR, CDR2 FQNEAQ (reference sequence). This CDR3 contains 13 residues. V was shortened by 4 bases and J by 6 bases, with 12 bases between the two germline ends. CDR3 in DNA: TGTGCCAGCAGCTCGTCAGGGCGTGATGGCTACACCTTC. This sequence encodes CASSSSGRDGYTF. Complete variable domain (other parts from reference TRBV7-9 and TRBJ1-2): DTGVSQNPRHKITKRGQNVTFRCDPISEHNRLYWYRQTLGQGPEFLTYFQNEAQLEKSRLLSDRFSAERPKGSFSTLEIQRTEQGDSAMYLCASSSSGRDGYTFGSGTRLTVV.

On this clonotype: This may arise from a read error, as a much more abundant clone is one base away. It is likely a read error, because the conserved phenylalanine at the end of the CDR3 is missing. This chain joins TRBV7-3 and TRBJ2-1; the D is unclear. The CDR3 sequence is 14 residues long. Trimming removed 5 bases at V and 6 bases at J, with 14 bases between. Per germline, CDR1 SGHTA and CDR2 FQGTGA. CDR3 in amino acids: CASSPDGLPNEQFL. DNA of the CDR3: TGTGCCAGCAGCCCCGACGGGTTGCCCAATGAGCAGTTCTTG.

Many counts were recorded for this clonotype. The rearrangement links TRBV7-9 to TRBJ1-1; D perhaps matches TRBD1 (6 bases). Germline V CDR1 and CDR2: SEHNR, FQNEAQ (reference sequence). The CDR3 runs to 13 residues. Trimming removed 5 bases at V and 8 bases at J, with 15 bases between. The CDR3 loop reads CASSQRDNPEAFF. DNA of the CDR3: TGTGCCAGCAGCCAACGGGACAATCCCGAAGCTTTCTTT.

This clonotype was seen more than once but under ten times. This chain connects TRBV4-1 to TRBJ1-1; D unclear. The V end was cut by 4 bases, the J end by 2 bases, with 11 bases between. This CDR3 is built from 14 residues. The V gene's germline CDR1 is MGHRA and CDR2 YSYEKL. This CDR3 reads CASSLRIRNTEAFF. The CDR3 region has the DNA TGCGCCAGCAGCCTCCGAATAAGAAACACTGAAGCTTTCTTT.

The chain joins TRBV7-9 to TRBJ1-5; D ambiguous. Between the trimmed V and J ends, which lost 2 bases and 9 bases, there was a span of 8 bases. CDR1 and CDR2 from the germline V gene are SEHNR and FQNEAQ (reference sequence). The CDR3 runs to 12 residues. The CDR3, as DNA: TGTGCCAGCAGCTTAAATTGGAGGCCCCAGCATTTT. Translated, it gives CASSLNWRPQHF.

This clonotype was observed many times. In DNA, the CDR3 is TGTGCCAGCAGCAGAACGGGACAGGGCTACAATGAGCAGTTCTTC. This sequence encodes CASSRTGQGYNEQFF. The rearrangement joins TRBV7-2 to TRBJ2-1; 9 positions agree with TRBD1. The CDR3 extends over 15 amino acids. The V and J ends lost 5 bases and 3 bases, in that order; junction bases with no gene match: 5. Germline V gene data show CDR1 as SGHTA and CDR2 as FQGNSA.

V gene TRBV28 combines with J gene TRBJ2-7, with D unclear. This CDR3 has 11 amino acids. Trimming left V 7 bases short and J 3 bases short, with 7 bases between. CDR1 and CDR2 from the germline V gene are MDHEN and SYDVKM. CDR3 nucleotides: TGTGCCAGCAAATGGGGCTACGAGCAGTACTTC. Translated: CASKWGYEQYF.

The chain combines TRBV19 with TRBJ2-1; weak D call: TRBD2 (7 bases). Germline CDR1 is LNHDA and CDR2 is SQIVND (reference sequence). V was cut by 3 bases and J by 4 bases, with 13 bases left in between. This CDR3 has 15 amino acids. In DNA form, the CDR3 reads TGTGCCAGTAGTATGGAGGGGGGGGCTTACAATGAGCAGTTCTTC. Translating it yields CASSMEGGAYNEQFF.